Below, one T cell receptor beta chain is given with its context. The antigen remains unidentified. These data come from a study of siplizumab effects on memory and regulatory T cells. Each sample had 9.3 x 10^4 or so TCR templates assayed. TCRdb keeps only in-frame clones here, not all; method: immunoSEQ multiplex PCR. Of 92,000 or so clones detected, 70% to 90% appear once; the ten largest clones hold over 12%. The study, taken as a whole, reports: No functional test confirmed suppression by proliferating siplizumab-culture Tregs. Where siplizumab was present, mappable alloreactive CD4+ clones averaged about 70% Treg-derived, compared with less than 35% in controls.

The J segment lost 7 bases and the V segment lost 7 bases, leaving 9 bases of the junction unmatched. This CDR3 contains 12 residues. The germline V gene encodes CDR1 SQVTM and CDR2 ANQGSEA. V gene TRBV29-1 combines with J gene TRBJ2-5; 7 bases are a match to TRBD1. What was sequenced was CD4+ T cells sorted from blood. The TCR sequence derives from a human donor in good health. CDR3 sequence (DNA): TGCAGCGACGGACAGGCCCCGGGGACCCAGTACTTC. This codes for CSDGQAPGTQYF.